The 32 T cell receptor beta chains below all came from one sample that was sequenced in a study of blood T cell repertoires in COVID-19. Only in-frame clones appear in the TCRdb table, and some are missing; sequencing was by immunoSEQ multiplex PCR. The data show 220,000 or so clones, with 82% seen just once and approximately 3.1% held by the top ten. Sequencing was performed on PBMCs or T cells enriched from blood (not recorded which). The receptors stem from a woman aged 60-75 years who had recovered from COVID-19.

The V gene is TRBV19, the J gene TRBJ2-3; 7 nucleotides match TRBD2. The CDR3 spans 19 residues. Germline CDR1 LNHDA, CDR2 SQIVND (reference sequence). The V segment lost 3 bases and the J segment 0 bases; nucleotides outside the gene matches: 15. The chain's CDR3 is CASSIGAETQRGSTDTQYF. As DNA, the CDR3 is TGTGCCAGTAGTATCGGGGCCGAAACCCAGCGGGGCAGCACAGATACGCAGTATTTT.

V and J are TRBV4-3 and TRBJ2-2; D is ambiguous. The ends were cut back, 1 base at V and 0 bases at J, with 12 bases in the middle. Per germline, CDR1 LGHNA and CDR2 YSLEER. The CDR3 is 17 amino acids. The CDR3 here is CASSQVGLSANTGELFF. The CDR3 nucleotides are TGCGCCAGCAGCCAAGTGGGCCTATCAGCGAACACCGGGGAGCTGTTTTTT.

The chain is built from TRBV6-5 and TRBJ2-5, with TRBD2 matching over 8 bases. V was clipped by 8 bases and J by 4 bases; unmatched bases: 9. This CDR3 region has 14 residues. Germline values: CDR1 MNHEY, CDR2 SVGAGI. The CDR3 nucleotides read TGTGCCAGCTCCGGACTAGCCTTAGGAGAGACCCAGTACTTC. Translation gives CASSGLALGETQYF.

This sequence joins TRBV5-6 and TRBJ1-1; D is undetermined. CDR3 length: 13 amino acids. The ends were cut back, 3 bases at V and 2 bases at J, with 8 bases in the middle. The germline V gene has CDR1 SGHDT and CDR2 YYEEEE. The CDR3 sequence is CASSYAVNTEAFF. The CDR3 DNA is TGTGCCAGCAGCTACGCAGTAAACACTGAAGCTTTCTTT.

This clone was seen a few times. V and J are TRBV12-3 or TRBV12-4 and TRBJ2-1; 8 bases align to TRBD1. The CDR3 consists of 13 residues. The junction had 5 bases not matched to a gene; V was cut back by 6 bases and J by 7 bases. CDR3 in DNA: TGTGCCAGCAGCCCCCGACAGGGGAATGAGCAGTTCTTC. This codes for CASSPRQGNEQFF.

V is TRBV6-5 and J is TRBJ2-3, with D unclear. With 0 bases removed from V and 2 bases from J, the gap between germline ends came to 6 bases. The CDR3 loop spans 14 amino acids. Germline-derived CDR1 and CDR2 are MNHEY and SVGAGI. CDR3 region: CASSYSLATDTQYF. As DNA, the CDR3 is TGTGCCAGCAGTTACTCGTTAGCCACAGATACGCAGTATTTT.

The V gene is TRBV7-2, the J gene TRBJ1-5; D not certain. CDR1 and CDR2 from the germline V gene are SGHTA and FQGNSA. The CDR3 totals 15 residues. V dropped 1 base and J dropped 4 bases, with 11 bases sitting between them. CDR3 sequence reads: CASSLGGVVNQPQHF. The CDR3, as DNA: TGTGCCAGCAGCTTAGGAGGCGTTGTTAATCAGCCCCAGCATTTT.

The chain links TRBV29-1 to TRBJ1-2; the D gene is possibly TRBD1 (6 bases). CDR1 is SQVTM and CDR2 is ANQGSEA in the germline V gene. Between the trimmed V and J ends, which lost 7 bases and 2 bases, there was a span of 8 bases. The CDR3 contains 11 residues. The CDR3 region is CSGQVNYGYTF. The CDR3 region has the DNA TGCAGCGGACAGGTCAACTATGGCTACACCTTC.

The gene calls are TRBV3-1 (or the pseudogene TRBV3-2) and TRBJ2-1; TRBD1 agrees at 10 bases. The CDR3 has 15 residues. The V segment lost 4 bases and the J segment 9 bases; nucleotides outside the gene matches: 9. CDR1 LGHDT and CDR2 YNNKEL come from the germline V gene (reference sequence). The CDR3 reads CASSPARDRGSEQFF. In DNA form, the CDR3 reads TGTGCCAGCAGCCCAGCCCGGGACAGGGGAAGTGAGCAGTTCTTC.

This sequence joins TRBV11-3 and TRBJ2-3; 10 nucleotides agree with TRBD2. This CDR3 is built from 16 residues. Germline CDR1 is SGHNT and CDR2 is YENEEA. V shed 5 bases, J shed 2 bases, and the junction held 7 bases outside the gene matches. The CDR3 reads CASSTPSGSHTDTQYF. The CDR3 DNA is TGTGCCAGCAGCACCCCTAGCGGGAGTCACACAGATACGCAGTATTTT.

The chain recombines TRBV18 with TRBJ2-1; TRBD1 is a possible D gene (6 bases). There are 13 residues in the CDR3. Trimming pared 7 bases from V and 8 bases from J, leaving 15 bases between. Per germline, CDR1 KGHSH and CDR2 LQKENI. CDR3: CASLDRTWDEQFF. The CDR3 DNA reads TGTGCCAGCTTGGACAGAACTTGGGATGAGCAGTTCTTC.

The V gene is TRBV10-3, the J gene TRBJ2-2; 8 bases match TRBD2. The CDR3 covers 15 residues. The junction had 5 bases not matched to a gene; V was cut back by 2 bases and J by 6 bases. The germline V gene has CDR1 ENHRY and CDR2 SYGVKD. The CDR3 is CAISEREGPPGELFF. The CDR3 DNA reads TGTGCCATCAGTGAGCGGGAGGGCCCCCCCGGGGAGCTGTTTTTT.

The chain is built from TRBV6-1 and TRBJ1-5, with no clear D. Germline V lookup: CDR1 MNHNS, CDR2 SASEGT. Trimming cost V 2 bases and J 1 base, with 9 bases left between them. The CDR3 sequence is 15 residues long. For the CDR3, the DNA is TGTGCCAGCAGTGAACATGGGGAGAGCAATCAGCCCCAGCATTTT. It encodes CASSEHGESNQPQHF.

J is TRBJ2-5 and V is TRBV11-2, with a possible D match to TRBD1 (6 bases). CDR1 SGHAT and CDR2 FQNNGV come from the germline V gene. The CDR3 contains 16 residues. V gave up 2 bases and J gave up 1 base, with 14 bases separating them. The CDR3 spells CASSLRGQRPQETQYF. The CDR3 bases are TGTGCCAGCAGCTTACGAGGACAGAGGCCCCAAGAGACCCAGTACTTC.

Turning to this clone: At the DNA level, this CDR3 is encoded by other sequences in the same sample as well. This rearrangement joins TRBV5-1 to TRBJ2-1; 9 bases line up with TRBD2. Germline V gene lookup returns CDR1 SGHRS and CDR2 YFSETQ. The CDR3 has 15 amino acids. J gave up 3 bases and V 4 bases, and 5 bases lay outside the gene matches. The CDR3 DNA reads TGCGCCAGCAGCCTTAGCGGGGGTAGCTACAATGAGCAGTTCTTC. It is translated as CASSLSGGSYNEQFF.

This chain uses TRBV3-1 (or the pseudogene TRBV3-2) with TRBJ1-3; TRBD1 might be the D (5 bases). Trimming took 1 base from V and 9 from J, leaving 16 bases between them. This CDR3 has 15 amino acids. Per germline, CDR1 LGHDT and CDR2 YNNKEL (reference sequence). CDR3 in amino acids: CASSQVLRLQGTIYF. The CDR3, as DNA: TGTGCCAGCAGCCAAGTATTGCGGTTGCAGGGCACCATATATTTT.

This chain connects TRBV6-5 to TRBJ2-5; TRBD2 aligns across 7 bases. V gave up 3 bases and J gave up 9 bases; unmatched junction bases: 1. The CDR3 has 11 residues. In germline, CDR1 is MNHEY, CDR2 SVGAGI. The CDR3, as DNA: TGTGCCAGCAGTTATGGGAGGGCCCAGTACTTC. Its protein is CASSYGRAQYF.

In its sample, this clone was seen a few times. This rearrangement joins TRBV5-1 to TRBJ1-6, with D maybe TRBD1 (6 bases). CDR3 length: 17 residues. Germline CDR1 reads SGHRS; CDR2 reads YFSETQ. The germline V and J ends were trimmed by 0 bases and 0 bases, with 10 bases remaining between them. The CDR3 DNA follows: TGCGCCAGCAGCTTGGAACAGGGAAGCTCCTATAATTCACCCCTCCACTTT. Translating it yields CASSLEQGSSYNSPLHF. The full variable domain, rest sourced from reference TRBV5-1 and TRBJ1-6, is KAGVTQTPRYLIKTRGQQVTLSCSPISGHRSVSWYQQTPGQGLQFLFEYFSETQRNKGNFPGRFSGRQFSNSRSEMNVSTLELGDSALYLCASSLEQGSSYNSPLHFGNGTRLTVT.

This chain joins TRBV7-2 and TRBJ1-1; a weak D match, TRBD1 (6 bases). Trimming cost V 1 base and J 0 bases, with 9 bases left between them. The CDR3 loop spans 15 amino acids. In germline, CDR1 is SGHTA, CDR2 FQGNSA. This chain's CDR3 is CASSLGGRMNTEAFF. In DNA, the CDR3 is TGTGCCAGCAGCTTAGGGGGGCGAATGAACACTGAAGCTTTCTTT.

This sequence joins TRBV30 and TRBJ1-3, with D unresolved. V lost 3 bases and J lost 0, with 12 bases in between. The germline V gene has CDR1 GTSNPN and CDR2 SVGIG (reference sequence). The CDR3 has 15 residues. The CDR3 nucleotides read TGTGCCTGGAGCTTACCTCGGAGCTCTGGAAACACCATATATTTT. Translation gives CAWSLPRSSGNTIYF.

V usage is TRBV6-5 and J usage is TRBJ1-1; D possibly corresponds to TRBD1 (5 bases). The CDR3 has 14 residues. Deletions cut 5 bases from V and 3 bases from J, with 13 bases between. Germline CDR1 reads MNHEY; CDR2 reads SVGAGI. The CDR3 coding sequence is TGTGCCAGCAGTAGCCAGGGATTGTACACTGAAGCTTTCTTT. It translates to CASSSQGLYTEAFF.

V is TRBV5-6 and J is TRBJ1-4, with D possibly being TRBD1 (6 bases). V lost 1 base and J 0 bases, leaving 10 bases between the germline ends. This CDR3 has 16 residues. Germline-derived CDR1 and CDR2 are SGHDT and YYEEEE. The CDR3 coding sequence is TGTGCCAGCAGCTTGCTGGACAGAGCAACTAATGAAAAACTGTTTTTT. It is translated as CASSLLDRATNEKLFF. Full variable domain (outside the CDR3, taken from reference TRBV5-6 and TRBJ1-4): DAGVTQSPTHLIKTRGQQVTLRCSPKSGHDTVSWYQQALGQGPQFIFQYYEEEERQRGNFPDRFSGHQFPNYSSELNVNALLLGDSALYLCASSLLDRATNEKLFFGSGTQLSVL.

The chain recombines TRBV6-5 with TRBJ2-7; 13 nucleotides line up with TRBD2. CDR1 is MNHEY, CDR2 SVGAGI, per germline. Losses at the gene ends were 6 bases for V and 2 bases for J; bases not matched to a gene: 4. This CDR3 is 15 amino acids long. The CDR3: CASSRTSGGPYEQYF. The CDR3 coding sequence is TGTGCCAGCAGCCGGACTAGCGGGGGACCCTACGAGCAGTACTTC.

This chain connects TRBV3-1 (or the pseudogene TRBV3-2) to TRBJ2-5, with TRBD2 identical over 9 bases. CDR3 length equals 15 residues. Per germline, CDR1 LGHDT and CDR2 YNNKEL (reference sequence). J lost 4 bases, V lost 4 bases, and 7 bases had no gene match. In DNA form, the CDR3 reads TGTGCCAGCAGCCTTGCGACTAGCGGCGGAGAGACCCAGTACTTC. Translated, it gives CASSLATSGGETQYF.

The chain links TRBV4-2 to TRBJ1-6, with D tentatively TRBD1 (6 bases). Per the germline V gene, CDR1 is LGHNA and CDR2 is YNFKEQ. V lost 4 bases, J lost 8 bases, and 15 bases lay in between. The CDR3 sequence is 15 residues long. The CDR3 protein is CASSLEGGEDSPLHF. The CDR3 bases are TGTGCCAGCAGCCTGGAGGGGGGGGAAGATTCACCCCTCCACTTT.

V usage is TRBV2 and J usage is TRBJ1-5, with D perhaps TRBD1 (5 bases). The CDR3 sequence is 17 residues long. Trimming pared 7 bases from V and 1 base from J, leaving 20 bases between. Germline V gene lookup returns CDR1 SNHLY and CDR2 FYNNEI. CDR3 residues: CASTGGVSGPSNQPQHF. The CDR3 DNA reads TGTGCCAGCACGGGGGGGGTATCCGGGCCAAGCAATCAGCCCCAGCATTTT.

The genes are TRBV29-1 and TRBJ1-2; D is possibly TRBD1 (5 bases). This CDR3 region has 14 residues. Looked up from germline, CDR1 is SQVTM and CDR2 is ANQGSEA. V lost 6 bases to trimming and J lost 5 bases, with 19 bases between them. CDR3 DNA sequence: TGCAGCGTGGGGGGAGTGACCGGGGCGTATGGCTACACCTTC. Translated, it gives CSVGGVTGAYGYTF.

This CDR3 is CASSYGTGIFGYTF. DNA of the CDR3: TGTGCCAGCAGTTACGGGACAGGCATATTTGGCTACACCTTC. This rearrangement joins TRBV6-5 to TRBJ1-2; TRBD1 agrees at 8 bases. The CDR3 loop spans 14 amino acids. J gave up 7 bases and V 2 bases, and 6 bases lay outside the gene matches. In germline, CDR1 is MNHEY, CDR2 SVGAGI.

This clone was seen just once. This sequence joins TRBV6-2 or TRBV6-3 and TRBJ2-5; D not resolved. The CDR3 has 14 amino acids. Germline CDR1 and CDR2: MNHEY and SVGEGT. The V and J ends lost 5 bases and 1 base respectively, with 11 bases between them. The CDR3 spells CASSRRLIQETQYF. CDR3 DNA sequence: TGTGCCAGCAGTCGGAGACTCATCCAAGAGACCCAGTACTTC.

This clone was picked up a small number of times. The chain couples TRBV7-9 to TRBJ1-5, with 11 bases aligning to TRBD1. Germline V gene data show CDR1 as SEHNR and CDR2 as FQNEAQ (reference sequence). The CDR3 has 17 residues. With V trimmed by 5 bases and J by 2 bases, 8 bases remained unmatched. The DNA for the CDR3 is TGTGCCAGCAGCCCAGGACAGGGGGCGGGAGGCAATCAGCCCCAGCATTTT. Translated, it gives CASSPGQGAGGNQPQHF.

This clone was recorded once. V gene TRBV30 combines with J gene TRBJ2-2, with TRBD2 matching 9 bases. Looked up from germline, CDR1 is GTSNPN and CDR2 is SVGIG (reference sequence). The CDR3 is 15 residues long. Trimming cost V 4 bases and J 0 bases; bases outside gene matches: 3. DNA for the CDR3: TGTGCCTGGAATAGCGGGAGCCCGAACACCGGGGAGCTGTTTTTT. It codes for CAWNSGSPNTGELFF.

The J gene is TRBJ2-7, the V gene TRBV7-8; 11 bases match TRBD1. CDR3 size: 15 residues. J was trimmed by 3 bases and V by 5 bases; bases with no gene match: 6. Germline loops: CDR1 SGHVS, CDR2 FQNEAQ. CDR3 sequence: CASSPRTGGDYEQYF. The CDR3 bases are TGTGCCAGCAGCCCCAGGACAGGGGGCGACTACGAGCAGTACTTC.